The 10 T cell receptor beta chains presented below share a single source sample, sequenced in a study of blood T cell repertoires in COVID-19. The protocol was immunoSEQ multiplex PCR, while the TCRdb copy is restricted to in-frame clones and leaves out a portion. The table records 110,000 to 150,000 clones, around 80% of them present only once. Sequencing was carried out using peripheral blood. The receptor set was obtained from a man aged 55 to 70 with active or convalescent COVID-19.

The chain couples TRBV10-2 to TRBJ2-2, with D perhaps TRBD1 (6 bases). The germline V gene has CDR1 WSHSY and CDR2 SAAADI. This CDR3 contains 16 residues. With 3 bases removed from V and 4 bases from J, the gap between germline ends came to 15 bases. CDR3 sequence reads: CASSDPTGTITGELFF. The CDR3, as DNA: TGCGCCAGCAGTGATCCTACCGGGACAATCACCGGGGAGCTGTTTTTT.

This rearrangement joins TRBV4-1 to TRBJ2-2; D gene unclear. The ends were cut back, 1 base at V and 6 bases at J, with 15 bases in the middle. CDR1 is MGHRA and CDR2 is YSYEKL in the germline V gene. This CDR3 comprises 16 residues. The CDR3 loop is CASSQVILVVAGELFF. CDR3 coding DNA: TGCGCCAGCAGCCAAGTGATCTTAGTAGTGGCCGGGGAGCTGTTTTTT.

This clone occurred a few times. The gene calls are TRBV12-3 or TRBV12-4 and TRBJ2-7; a weak D match, TRBD2 (6 bases). V lost 5 bases to trimming and J lost 0 bases, with 8 bases between them. CDR3 length equals 13 residues. CDR3 DNA: TGTGCCAGCAGTCTCGGGGGCTCCTACGAGCAGTACTTC. It encodes CASSLGGSYEQYF.

The chain links TRBV14 to TRBJ2-5, with D tentatively TRBD1 (5 bases). Germline V gene data show CDR1 as SGHDN and CDR2 as FVKESK. The V end lost 4 bases, the J end lost 4 bases, and 16 bases lay between the germline ends. This CDR3 is 15 amino acids long. This CDR3 reads CASSPNLGAGETQYF. The CDR3 DNA sequence: TGTGCCAGCAGCCCCAATTTAGGGGCTGGAGAGACCCAGTACTTC.

This clone appeared a few times. This chain uses TRBV10-2 with TRBJ2-2; D not resolved. V was trimmed by 2 bases and J by 5 bases, leaving 12 bases between them. This CDR3 spans 15 amino acids. Germline CDR1 reads WSHSY; CDR2 reads SAAADI. In nucleotides, the CDR3 is TGCGCCAGCAGTGAGGAGCTCGGGTTAACCGGGGAGCTGTTTTTT. It yields the protein CASSEELGLTGELFF.

The genes are TRBV2 and TRBJ1-1; 7 bases align to TRBD1. This CDR3 is 16 amino acids long. The V segment lost 6 bases and the J segment 4 bases; nucleotides outside the gene matches: 14. Germline V CDR1 and CDR2: SNHLY, FYNNEI. Here the CDR3 reads CASRFGMTGPGTEAFF. The DNA of the CDR3 is TGTGCCAGCAGGTTCGGAATGACAGGGCCGGGCACTGAAGCTTTCTTT.

The genes are TRBV2 and TRBJ2-7; D remains ambiguous. This CDR3 region has 13 residues. The germline gives CDR1 SNHLY, CDR2 FYNNEI. V was shortened by 2 bases and J by 2 bases, with 7 bases between the two germline ends. In DNA, the CDR3 is TGTGCCAGCAGTGAACCGTTTACCTACGAGCAGTACTTC. Translating gives CASSEPFTYEQYF.

The gene calls are TRBV7-2 and TRBJ1-5; the D is unclear. Trimming stripped 2 bases from V and 5 bases from J, with 13 bases between. This CDR3 comprises 15 residues. The germline CDR1 and CDR2 sequences are SGHTA and FQGNSA. This chain's CDR3 is CASSLREFKDQPQHF. CDR3 nucleotides: TGTGCCAGCAGCTTAAGGGAGTTCAAGGATCAGCCCCAGCATTTT.

This chain uses TRBV4-1 with TRBJ1-1; no reliable D call. From germline, CDR1 is MGHRA and CDR2 YSYEKL. V lost 3 bases to trimming and J lost 4 bases, with 15 bases between them. This CDR3 is 15 amino acids long. In DNA form, the CDR3 reads TGCGCCAGCAGCCAGGGCGAAACAGTGAGCACTGAAGCTTTCTTT. Translation: CASSQGETVSTEAFF.

This clone came up once. The J gene is TRBJ1-3, the V gene TRBV18; 9 bases align to TRBD1. Trimming took 5 bases from V and 1 from J; bases not matched to a gene: 12. The germline gives CDR1 KGHSH, CDR2 LQKENI. This CDR3 region has 18 residues. The CDR3 loop is CASSTKPGQGSSGNTIYF. Written as DNA, the CDR3 is TGTGCCAGCTCAACTAAACCGGGACAGGGTTCTTCTGGAAACACCATATATTTT.